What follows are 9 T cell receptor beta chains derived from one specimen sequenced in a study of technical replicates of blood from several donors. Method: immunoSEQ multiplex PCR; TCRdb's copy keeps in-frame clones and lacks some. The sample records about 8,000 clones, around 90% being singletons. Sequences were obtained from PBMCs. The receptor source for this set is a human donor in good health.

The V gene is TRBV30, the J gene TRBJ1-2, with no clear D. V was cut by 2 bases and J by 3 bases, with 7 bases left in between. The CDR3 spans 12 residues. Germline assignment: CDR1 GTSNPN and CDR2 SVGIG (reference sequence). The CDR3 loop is CAWSYSDYGYTF. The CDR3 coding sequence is TGTGCCTGGAGTTACAGTGACTATGGCTACACCTTC.

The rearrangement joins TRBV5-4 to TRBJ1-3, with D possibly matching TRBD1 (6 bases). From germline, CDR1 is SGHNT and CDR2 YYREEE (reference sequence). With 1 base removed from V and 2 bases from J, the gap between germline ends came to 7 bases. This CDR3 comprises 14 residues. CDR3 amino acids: CASSLRGTGNTIYF. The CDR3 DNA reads TGTGCCAGCAGCTTGAGGGGGACTGGAAACACCATATATTTT.

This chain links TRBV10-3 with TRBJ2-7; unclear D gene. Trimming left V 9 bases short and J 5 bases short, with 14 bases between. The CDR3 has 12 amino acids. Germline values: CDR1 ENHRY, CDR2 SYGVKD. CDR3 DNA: TGTGCCATTTCTCCTCTCAGTAACGAGCAGTACTTC. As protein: CAISPLSNEQYF.

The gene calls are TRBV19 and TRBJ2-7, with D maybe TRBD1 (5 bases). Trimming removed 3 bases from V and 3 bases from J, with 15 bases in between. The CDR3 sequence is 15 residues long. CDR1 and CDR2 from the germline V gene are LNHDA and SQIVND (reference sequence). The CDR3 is CASSIWSQGIYEQYF. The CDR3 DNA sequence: TGTGCCAGTAGTATTTGGTCGCAGGGAATCTACGAGCAGTACTTC.

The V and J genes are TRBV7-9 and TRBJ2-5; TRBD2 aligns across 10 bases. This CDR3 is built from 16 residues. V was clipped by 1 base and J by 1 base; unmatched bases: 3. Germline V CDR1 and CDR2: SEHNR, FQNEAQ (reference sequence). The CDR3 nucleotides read TGTGCCAGCAGCTTAGGAGCGGGAGGGCTCCAAGAGACCCAGTACTTC. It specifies CASSLGAGGLQETQYF.

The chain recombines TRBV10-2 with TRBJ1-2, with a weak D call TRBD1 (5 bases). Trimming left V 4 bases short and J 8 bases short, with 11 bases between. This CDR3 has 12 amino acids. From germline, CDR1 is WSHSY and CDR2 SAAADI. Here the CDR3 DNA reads TGCGCCAGCAGTGGGGCAGGGATAGGCTACACCTTC. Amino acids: CASSGAGIGYTF.

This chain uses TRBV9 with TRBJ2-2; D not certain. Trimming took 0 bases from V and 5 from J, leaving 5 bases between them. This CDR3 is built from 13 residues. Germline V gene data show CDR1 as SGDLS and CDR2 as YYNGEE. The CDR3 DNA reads TGTGCCAGCAGCGTAGTGAGTACCGGGGAGCTGTTTTTT. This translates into CASSVVSTGELFF.

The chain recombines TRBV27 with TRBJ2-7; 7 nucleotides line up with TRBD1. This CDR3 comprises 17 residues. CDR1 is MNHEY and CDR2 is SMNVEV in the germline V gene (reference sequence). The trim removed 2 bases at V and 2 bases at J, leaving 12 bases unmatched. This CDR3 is CASSLRGATGMAYEQYF. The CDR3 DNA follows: TGTGCCAGCAGTTTACGTGGTGCGACAGGGATGGCCTACGAGCAGTACTTC.

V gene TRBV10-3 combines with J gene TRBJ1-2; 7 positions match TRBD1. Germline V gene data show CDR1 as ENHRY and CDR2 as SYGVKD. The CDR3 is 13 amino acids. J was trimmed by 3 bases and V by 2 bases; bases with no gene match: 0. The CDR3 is CAISEGQDYGYTF. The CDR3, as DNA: TGTGCCATCAGTGAGGGACAGGACTATGGCTACACCTTC.